This is a list of T cell receptor beta chains from one sample in a study of regulatory T cells in long-lasting Graves disease. TCRdb used MiXCR to reprocess the multiplex PCR reads, holding one entry per CDR3 protein. The repertoire holds more than 450,000 distinct CDR3 sequences, with more than 10% as singletons. Separately, the same data were catalogued under a study of T cells in Graves' hyperthyroidism and ophthalmopathy.

Sequences were derived from peripheral blood mononuclear cells (PBMCs), sampled at new diagnosis, from a patient treated with antithyroid drugs. These receptor sequences come from a woman in her thirties with Graves disease. Both conserved end residues are part of each CDR3. The order of the fields is clone size, V gene, D gene, J gene, CDR3 protein. D genes are given only for firm matches. Size is stated for part of the rows, as once, few or many counts, or as a class when the clone is expanded.

few,TRBV27,NA,TRBJ1-5,CASSQVGGGNQPQHF
few,TRBV7-9,NA,TRBJ2-2,CASSLGRDRELFF
many,TRBV6-2/TRBV6-3,NA,TRBJ2-1,CASSYGGRGEQFF
many,TRBV28,NA,TRBJ1-4,CASSLISEKLFF
few,TRBV28,NA,TRBJ2-7,CASSSRLSAYEQYF
many,TRBV11-2,NA,TRBJ2-2,CASSARGSVDTGELFF
many,TRBV7-8,TRBD2,TRBJ2-1,CASSPSWTSGEQFF
many,TRBV12-3/TRBV12-4,NA,TRBJ2-7,CASSLQGTLTYEQYF
many,TRBV28,NA,TRBJ1-1,CASSFLGVGVPNTEAFF
NA,TRBV4-2,NA,TRBJ1-2,CASSQAGSPNYGYTF
many,TRBV2,NA,TRBJ1-5,CASSENRGQPQHF
many,TRBV29-1,NA,TRBJ2-5,CSVEVRRAETQYF
NA,TRBV5-4,NA,TRBJ1-6,CASSLEVSYNSPLHF
NA,TRBV19,NA,TRBJ2-4,CASRSSSIQYF
few,TRBV20-1,NA,TRBJ2-1,CSARAADRPEQFF
NA,TRBV19,TRBD2,TRBJ2-7,CASSMTSGRFYEQYF
many,TRBV3-1,NA,TRBJ1-5,CASSQDRFQPQHF
NA,TRBV5-8,TRBD1,TRBJ1-5,CASSLYRGAQPQHF
NA,TRBV28,NA,TRBJ2-6,CASSSYTSGANVLTF
NA,TRBV2,TRBD1,TRBJ1-1,CASSKRQGETTEAFF
NA,TRBV7-3,NA,TRBJ2-3,CASTRGGQVTQYF
NA,TRBV6-1,NA,TRBJ1-5,CASSIKENSNQPQHF